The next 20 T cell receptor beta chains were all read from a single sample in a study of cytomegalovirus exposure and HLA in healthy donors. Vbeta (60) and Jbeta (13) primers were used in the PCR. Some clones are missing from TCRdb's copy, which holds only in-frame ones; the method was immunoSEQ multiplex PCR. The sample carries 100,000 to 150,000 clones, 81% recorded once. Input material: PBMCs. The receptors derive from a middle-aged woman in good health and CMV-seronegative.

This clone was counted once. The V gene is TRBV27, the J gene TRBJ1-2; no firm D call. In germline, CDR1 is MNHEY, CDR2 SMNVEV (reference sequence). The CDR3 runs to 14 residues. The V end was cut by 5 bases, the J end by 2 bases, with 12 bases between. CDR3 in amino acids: CASSPAGGNYGYTF. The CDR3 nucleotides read TGTGCCAGCAGTCCGGCGGGAGGAAACTATGGCTACACCTTC.

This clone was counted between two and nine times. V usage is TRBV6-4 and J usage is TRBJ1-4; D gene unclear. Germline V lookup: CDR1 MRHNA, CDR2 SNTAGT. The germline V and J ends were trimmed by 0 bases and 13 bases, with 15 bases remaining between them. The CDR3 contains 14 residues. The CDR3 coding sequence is TGTGCCAGCAGTGACTCTGAGGACTCGGGTCCACTGTTTTTT. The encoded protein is CASSDSEDSGPLFF.

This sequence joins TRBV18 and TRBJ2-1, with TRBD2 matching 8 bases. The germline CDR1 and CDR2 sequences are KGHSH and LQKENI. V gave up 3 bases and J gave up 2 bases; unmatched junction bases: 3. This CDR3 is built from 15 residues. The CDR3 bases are TGTGCCAGCTCACCGGTAGCGGGGCCCTACAATGAGCAGTTCTTC. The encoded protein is CASSPVAGPYNEQFF. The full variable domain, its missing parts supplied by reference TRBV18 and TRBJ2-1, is NAGVMQNPRHLVRRRGQEARLRCSPMKGHSHVYWYRQLPEEGLKFMVYLQKENIIDESGMPKERFSAEFPKEGPSILRIQQVVRGDSAAYFCASSPVAGPYNEQFFGPGTRLTVL.

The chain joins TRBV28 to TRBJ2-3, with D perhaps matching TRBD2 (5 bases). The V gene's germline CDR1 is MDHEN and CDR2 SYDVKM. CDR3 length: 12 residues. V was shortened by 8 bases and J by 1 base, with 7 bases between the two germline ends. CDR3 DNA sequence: TGTGCCAGCGGTAGCGGCACAGATACGCAGTATTTT. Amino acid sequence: CASGSGTDTQYF.

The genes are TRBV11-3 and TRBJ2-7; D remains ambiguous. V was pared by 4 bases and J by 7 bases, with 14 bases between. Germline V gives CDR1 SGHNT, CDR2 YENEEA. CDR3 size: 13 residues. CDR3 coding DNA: TGTGCCAGCAGCTGGAAGCGTTACGGAGAGCAGTACTTC. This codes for CASSWKRYGEQYF. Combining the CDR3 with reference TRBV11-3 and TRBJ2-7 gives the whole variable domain EAGVVQSPRYKIIEKKQPVAFWCNPISGHNTLYWYLQNLGQGPELLIRYENEEAVDDSQLPKDRFSAERLKGVDSTLKIQPAELGDSAVYLCASSWKRYGEQYFGPGTRLTVT.

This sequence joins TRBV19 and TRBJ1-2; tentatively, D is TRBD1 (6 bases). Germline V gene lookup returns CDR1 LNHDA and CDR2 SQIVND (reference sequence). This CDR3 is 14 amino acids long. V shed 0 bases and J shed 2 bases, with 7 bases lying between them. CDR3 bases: TGTGCCAGTAGTATAGAAACAGGGAACTATGGCTACACCTTC. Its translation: CASSIETGNYGYTF.

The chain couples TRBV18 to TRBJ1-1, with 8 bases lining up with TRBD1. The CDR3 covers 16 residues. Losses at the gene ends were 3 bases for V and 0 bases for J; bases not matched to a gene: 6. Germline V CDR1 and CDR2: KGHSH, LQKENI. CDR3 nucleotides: TGTGCCAGCTCACCGTGGACAGGGACCATGAACACTGAAGCTTTCTTT. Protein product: CASSPWTGTMNTEAFF. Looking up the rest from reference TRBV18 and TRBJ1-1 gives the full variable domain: NAGVMQNPRHLVRRRGQEARLRCSPMKGHSHVYWYRQLPEEGLKFMVYLQKENIIDESGMPKERFSAEFPKEGPSILRIQQVVRGDSAAYFCASSPWTGTMNTEAFFGQGTRLTVV.

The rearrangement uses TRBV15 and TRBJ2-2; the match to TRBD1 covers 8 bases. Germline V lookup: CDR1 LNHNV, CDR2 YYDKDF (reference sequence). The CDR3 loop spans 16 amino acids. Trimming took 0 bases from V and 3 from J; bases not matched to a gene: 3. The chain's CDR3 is CATSRDRTGYTGELFF. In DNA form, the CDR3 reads TGTGCCACCAGCAGAGATCGGACAGGGTACACCGGGGAGCTGTTTTTT. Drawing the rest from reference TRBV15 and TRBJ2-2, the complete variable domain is DAMVIQNPRYQVTQFGKPVTLSCSQTLNHNVMYWYQQKSSQAPKLLFHYYDKDFNNEADTPDNFQSRRPNTSFCFLDIRSPGLGDTAMYLCATSRDRTGYTGELFFGEGSRLTVL.

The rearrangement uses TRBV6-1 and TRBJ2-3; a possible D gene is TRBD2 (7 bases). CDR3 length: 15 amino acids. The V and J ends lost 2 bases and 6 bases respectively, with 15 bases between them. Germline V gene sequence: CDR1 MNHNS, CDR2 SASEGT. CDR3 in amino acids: CASSERGAIWDTQYF. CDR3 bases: TGTGCCAGCAGTGAACGGGGGGCCATTTGGGATACGCAGTATTTT.

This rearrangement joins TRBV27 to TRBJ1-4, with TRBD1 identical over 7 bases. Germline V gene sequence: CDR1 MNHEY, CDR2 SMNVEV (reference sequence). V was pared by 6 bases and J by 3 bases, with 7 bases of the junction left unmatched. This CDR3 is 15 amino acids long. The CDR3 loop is CASRPTGWPNEKLFF. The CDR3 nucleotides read TGTGCCAGCAGACCGACAGGGTGGCCTAATGAAAAACTGTTTTTT.

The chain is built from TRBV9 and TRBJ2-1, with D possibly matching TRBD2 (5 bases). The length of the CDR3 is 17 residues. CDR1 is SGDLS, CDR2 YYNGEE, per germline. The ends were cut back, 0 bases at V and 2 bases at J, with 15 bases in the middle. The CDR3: CASSVAFGAAAYNEQFF. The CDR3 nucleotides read TGTGCCAGCAGCGTAGCTTTCGGAGCGGCTGCCTACAATGAGCAGTTCTTC. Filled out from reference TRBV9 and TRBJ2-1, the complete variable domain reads DSGVTQTPKHLITATGQRVTLRCSPRSGDLSVYWYQQSLDQGLQFLIQYYNGEERAKGNILERFSAQQFPDLHSELNLSSLELGDSALYFCASSVAFGAAAYNEQFFGPGTRLTVL.

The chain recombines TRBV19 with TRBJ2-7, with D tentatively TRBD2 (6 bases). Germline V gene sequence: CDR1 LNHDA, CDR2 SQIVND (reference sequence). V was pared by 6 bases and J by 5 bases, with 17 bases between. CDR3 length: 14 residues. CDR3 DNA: TGTGCCAGTAGCCGACGCGGGACCCCGGACGAGCAGTACTTC. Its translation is CASSRRGTPDEQYF.

The CDR3 DNA reads as TGTGCCAGCACAGGGCAGAGAACAGATACGCAGTATTTT. Its translation is CASTGQRTDTQYF. This sequence joins TRBV27 and TRBJ2-3, with D perhaps TRBD1 (5 bases). CDR1 is MNHEY, CDR2 SMNVEV, per germline (reference sequence). V lost 7 bases, J lost 3 bases, and 11 bases lay in between. The CDR3 covers 13 residues.

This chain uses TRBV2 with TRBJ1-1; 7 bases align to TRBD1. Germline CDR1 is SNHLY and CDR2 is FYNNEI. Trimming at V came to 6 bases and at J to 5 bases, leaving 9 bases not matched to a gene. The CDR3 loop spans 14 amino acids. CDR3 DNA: TGTGCCAGCAGGCGCCAATCAGGGGGAACTGAAGCTTTCTTT. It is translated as CASRRQSGGTEAFF.

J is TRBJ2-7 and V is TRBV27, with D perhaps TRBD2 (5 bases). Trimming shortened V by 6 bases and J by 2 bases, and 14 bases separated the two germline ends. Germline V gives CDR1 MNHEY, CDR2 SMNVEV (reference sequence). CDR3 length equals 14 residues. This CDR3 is CASSSGLDTYEQYF. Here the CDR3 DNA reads TGTGCCAGCAGCTCTGGACTCGACACCTACGAGCAGTACTTC.

The CDR3 loop reads CASSYQQGNTEAFF. CDR3 DNA sequence: TGTGCCAGCAGTTACCAACAGGGGAACACTGAAGCTTTCTTT. The chain combines TRBV6-5 with TRBJ1-1; maybe TRBD1 (6 bases). Trimming left V 2 bases short and J 1 base short, with 8 bases between. CDR1 and CDR2 (germline): MNHEY, SVGAGI. The CDR3 contains 14 residues.

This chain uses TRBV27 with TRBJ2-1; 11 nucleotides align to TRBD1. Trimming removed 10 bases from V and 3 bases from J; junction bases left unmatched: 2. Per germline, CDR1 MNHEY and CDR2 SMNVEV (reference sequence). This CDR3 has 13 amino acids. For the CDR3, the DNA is TGTGCCACCGGGACAGGGGGCTACAATGAGCAGTTCTTC. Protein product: CATGTGGYNEQFF.

The CDR3 coding sequence is TGTGCCAGCAGTGGGGAGGGAAACACTGAAGCTTTCTTT. It is translated as CASSGEGNTEAFF. The chain couples TRBV2 to TRBJ1-1, with D unresolved. This CDR3 is built from 13 residues. Germline assignment: CDR1 SNHLY and CDR2 FYNNEI. Trimming removed 4 bases from V and 2 bases from J, with 8 bases in between.

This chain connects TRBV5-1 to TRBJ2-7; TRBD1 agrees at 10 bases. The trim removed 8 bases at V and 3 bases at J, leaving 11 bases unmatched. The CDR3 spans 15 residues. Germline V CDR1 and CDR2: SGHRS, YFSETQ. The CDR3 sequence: CARDGWDRGDYEQYF. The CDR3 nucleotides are TGCGCCAGGGACGGTTGGGACAGGGGAGACTACGAGCAGTACTTC.

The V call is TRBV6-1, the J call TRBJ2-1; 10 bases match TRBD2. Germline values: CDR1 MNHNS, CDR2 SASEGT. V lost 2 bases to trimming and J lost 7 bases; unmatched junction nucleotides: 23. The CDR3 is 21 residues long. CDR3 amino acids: CASSERMGFTSGIGRTNEQFF. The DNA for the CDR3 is TGTGCCAGCAGTGAAAGAATGGGATTTACTAGCGGGATCGGGCGAACGAATGAGCAGTTCTTC.